The 18 T cell receptor beta chains listed next were all sequenced from one sample in a study of T cell changes during pregnancy in multiple sclerosis. Produced via immunoSEQ multiplex PCR; TCRdb's table is partial and in-frame only. Of tens of thousands of clones in the sample, around 92% were seen once. The source material was peripheral blood, sampled in the third trimester of pregnancy. The source of these receptors is a female donor in good health, enrolled as a control in a pregnancy study.

The chain is built from TRBV10-1 and TRBJ2-5; 8 bases are shared with TRBD2. With 3 bases clipped from V and 5 bases from J, the junction kept 11 bases outside the gene matches. CDR3 length: 16 amino acids. Germline V lookup: CDR1 WNHNN, CDR2 SYGVQD (reference sequence). CDR3 DNA sequence: TGCGCCAGCAGTGAAGCTTCAGCGGGGGCCGGGGAGACCCAGTACTTC. Translated, it gives CASSEASAGAGETQYF.

This chain links TRBV18 with TRBJ2-7; TRBD1 agrees at 7 bases. CDR3 length: 14 amino acids. Germline lookup yields CDR1 KGHSH and CDR2 LQKENI. The V gene end was trimmed by 7 bases and the J gene end by 1 base; junction bases not matched to a gene: 7. In DNA form, the CDR3 reads TGTGCCAGCTACGCGACAGGGAGATCCTACGAGCAGTACTTC. Translation gives CASYATGRSYEQYF.

This clone was picked up many times. The chain joins TRBV5-4 to TRBJ2-7, with 7 positions matching TRBD1. Per germline, CDR1 SGHNT and CDR2 YYREEE (reference sequence). J gave up 4 bases and V 4 bases, and 11 bases lay outside the gene matches. The CDR3 spans 15 residues. CDR3 DNA: TGTGCCAGCAGCCCAGGTGGGGGACAGTCTTACGAGCAGTACTTC. Protein product: CASSPGGGQSYEQYF.

J is TRBJ1-1 and V is TRBV7-9; 10 positions agree with TRBD1. In germline, CDR1 is SEHNR, CDR2 FQNEAQ (reference sequence). The CDR3 contains 15 residues. The trim removed 5 bases at V and 8 bases at J, leaving 11 bases unmatched. CDR3 DNA: TGTGCCAGCAGCCCAGCAGGGACAGGGGACAGAGAAGCTTTCTTT. It is translated as CASSPAGTGDREAFF.

V usage is TRBV5-1 and J usage is TRBJ2-7; the match to TRBD1 covers 7 bases. From germline, CDR1 is SGHRS and CDR2 YFSETQ. V lost 4 bases, J lost 5 bases, and 12 bases stayed unmatched. The CDR3 loop spans 15 amino acids. The CDR3 here is CASSTDRVGYDEQYF. Written as DNA, the CDR3 is TGCGCCAGCAGCACAGACAGGGTCGGTTACGACGAGCAGTACTTC.

This chain links TRBV10-3 with TRBJ2-3; 8 bases fit TRBD2. The V gene's germline CDR1 is ENHRY and CDR2 SYGVKD. The V gene end was trimmed by 2 bases and the J gene end by 3 bases; junction bases not matched to a gene: 7. This CDR3 spans 16 amino acids. CDR3: CAISETAGVGTDTQYF. CDR3 DNA: TGTGCCATCAGTGAGACAGCGGGAGTCGGGACAGATACGCAGTATTTT.

CDR3 amino acids: CASSLGRWLYNEQFF. The CDR3 nucleotides are TGTGCCAGCAGCTTAGGGCGGTGGTTATACAATGAGCAGTTCTTC. This chain uses TRBV13 with TRBJ2-1, with D hard to call. V was cut by 0 bases and J by 4 bases, with 10 bases left in between. Looked up from germline, CDR1 is PRHDT and CDR2 is FYEKMQ (reference sequence). The CDR3 contains 15 residues.

The genes are TRBV11-2 and TRBJ2-7, with D unclear. Trimming took off 5 bases at V and 2 bases at J, with 4 bases between the two ends. CDR1 and CDR2 (germline): SGHAT, FQNNGV. The CDR3 totals 11 residues. CDR3 amino acids: CASSPAYEQYF. CDR3 bases: TGTGCCAGCAGCCCGGCCTACGAGCAGTACTTC.

This chain uses TRBV2 with TRBJ2-5; the D gene is possibly TRBD1 (6 bases). The germline gives CDR1 SNHLY, CDR2 FYNNEI. Trimming took 3 bases from V and 4 from J, leaving 9 bases between them. The CDR3 loop spans 13 amino acids. The CDR3: CASSDARGETQYF. CDR3 DNA: TGTGCCAGCAGTGATGCCAGGGGAGAGACCCAGTACTTC. Complete variable domain (other parts from reference TRBV2 and TRBJ2-5): EPEVTQTPSHQVTQMGQEVILRCVPISNHLYFYWYRQILGQKVEFLVSFYNNEISEKSEIFDDQFSVERPDGSNFTLKIRSTKLEDSAMYFCASSDARGETQYFGPGTRLLVL.

The chain is built from TRBV7-9 and TRBJ2-2; possibly TRBD2 for D (6 bases). Trimming pared 6 bases from V and 0 bases from J, leaving 14 bases between. The CDR3 covers 16 residues. Per the germline V gene, CDR1 is SEHNR and CDR2 is FQNEAQ (reference sequence). The DNA for the CDR3 is TGTGCCAGCAGACCTCTAGCGTTGACGAACACCGGGGAGCTGTTTTTT. Its translation is CASRPLALTNTGELFF.

J is TRBJ2-3 and V is TRBV10-3, with 7 bases aligning to TRBD1. CDR3 length: 17 amino acids. V lost 2 bases, J lost 0 bases, and 8 bases stayed unmatched. The V gene's germline CDR1 is ENHRY and CDR2 SYGVKD. CDR3 nucleotides: TGTGCCATCAGTGAGGACAGGGACGTCAAAAGCACAGATACGCAGTATTTT. As protein: CAISEDRDVKSTDTQYF.

The V call is TRBV18, the J call TRBJ2-3, with TRBD2 matching 7 bases. The CDR3 covers 15 residues. Germline V CDR1 and CDR2: KGHSH, LQKENI. Trimming cost V 3 bases and J 2 bases; bases outside gene matches: 5. The CDR3 loop reads CASSPLAGFTDTQYF. CDR3 DNA: TGTGCCAGCTCACCTTTAGCGGGTTTCACAGATACGCAGTATTTT.

V usage is TRBV18 and J usage is TRBJ1-3; D is ambiguous. Per germline, CDR1 KGHSH and CDR2 LQKENI. V lost 3 bases, J lost 3 bases, and 21 bases lay in between. The CDR3 spans 18 residues. CDR3 nucleotide sequence: TGTGCCAGCTCACCGCAGAAGGAGGCCATCGCAGGTGGAAACACCATATATTTT. The encoded protein is CASSPQKEAIAGGNTIYF.

The chain combines TRBV9 with TRBJ1-3; D uncertain. CDR3 length: 14 residues. Per germline, CDR1 SGDLS and CDR2 YYNGEE. With 3 bases removed from V and 0 bases from J, the gap between germline ends came to 7 bases. Here the CDR3 reads CASSDRVSGNTIYF. The DNA of the CDR3 is TGTGCCAGCAGCGACCGGGTCTCTGGAAACACCATATATTTT. The variable domain in full, completed from reference TRBV9 and TRBJ1-3, reads DSGVTQTPKHLITATGQRVTLRCSPRSGDLSVYWYQQSLDQGLQFLIQYYNGEERAKGNILERFSAQQFPDLHSELNLSSLELGDSALYFCASSDRVSGNTIYFGEGSWLTVV.

The chain uses TRBV11-1 and TRBJ2-7; D ambiguous. Trimming took 4 bases from V and 0 from J, leaving 7 bases between them. The CDR3 covers 13 residues. Germline V gene lookup returns CDR1 SGHAT and CDR2 FQDESV (reference sequence). The CDR3 here is CASSSDSSYEQYF. In DNA form, the CDR3 reads TGTGCCAGCAGCTCCGACTCCTCCTACGAGCAGTACTTC. Looking up the rest from reference TRBV11-1 and TRBJ2-7 gives the full variable domain: EAEVAQSPRYKITEKSQAVAFWCDPISGHATLYWYRQILGQGPELLVQFQDESVVDDSQLPKDRFSAERLKGVDSTLKIQPAELGDSAMYLCASSSDSSYEQYFGPGTRLTVT.

The rearrangement joins TRBV6-6 to TRBJ1-5, with TRBD1 as a possible D gene (6 bases). Germline V gene data show CDR1 as MNHNY and CDR2 as SVGAGI (reference sequence). The germline V and J ends were trimmed by 4 bases and 5 bases, with 6 bases remaining between them. The CDR3 is made up of 12 amino acids. The chain's CDR3 is CASSSGDQPQHF. The CDR3 DNA reads TGTGCCAGCAGTTCAGGGGATCAGCCCCAGCATTTT.

The rearrangement uses TRBV11-2 and TRBJ2-5; TRBD2 agrees at 10 bases. The CDR3 has 16 amino acids. The ends lost 5 bases at V and 5 bases at J; junction bases unmatched: 11. Germline assignment: CDR1 SGHAT and CDR2 FQNNGV. DNA of the CDR3: TGTGCCAGCAGCCCCCGCCAGCGGGGGGGCCGGGAGACCCAGTACTTC. Translating it yields CASSPRQRGGRETQYF.

V usage is TRBV6-5 and J usage is TRBJ2-7; perhaps TRBD1 as D (5 bases). The CDR3 consists of 12 residues. Germline-derived CDR1 and CDR2 are MNHEY and SVGAGI. The V gene lost 6 bases and the J gene lost 3 bases, with 9 bases spanning the gap. The CDR3 DNA sequence: TGTGCCAGCAGCGCAGGGATCTACGAGCAGTACTTC. It is translated as CASSAGIYEQYF.